This is a list of T cell receptor beta chains from one sample in a study of cytomegalovirus exposure and HLA in healthy donors. Sequenced by immunoSEQ multiplex PCR; TCRdb stores in-frame clones only, minus some. The sample carries fewer than 130,000 clones, around 87% recorded once. The sequencing input was PBMCs. The receptors derive from a man in his forties in good health and CMV-seronegative. Both conserved end residues are part of each CDR3. D genes are given only for firm matches. Part of the rows lack a size; the others show once, few, many or a class for expanded clones.

D gene	V gene	J gene	clone size	CDR3 DNA	CDR3 protein
-	TRBV30	TRBJ1-5	-	TGTGCCTGGAGCAATAGGGGACAATCACAGCCCCAGCATTTT	CAWSNRGQSQPQHF
-	TRBV29-1	TRBJ1-2	-	TGCAGCGTTGTGCGGGGTACTGGCTACACCTTC	CSVVRGTGYTF
-	TRBV29-1	TRBJ1-2	-	TGCAGCGTGCGGAGACCTTCAGGGTATGGCTACACCTTC	CSVRRPSGYGYTF
-	TRBV5-1	TRBJ2-2	-	TGCGCCAGCAGCTTGGGAGGCGGGGAGCTGTTTTTT	CASSLGGGELFF
-	TRBV5-1	TRBJ2-3	-	TGCGCCAGCAGCTCAGGGTCGGATACGCAGTATTTT	CASSSGSDTQYF
TRBD1	TRBV9	TRBJ1-2	-	TGTGCCAGCAGCGCTGAAACCGGGACAGTCTATGGCTACACCTTC	CASSAETGTVYGYTF
TRBD1	TRBV19	TRBJ1-1	-	TGTGCCAGTAGTTGGGACAGGGGATTGGGGAACACTGAAGCTTTCTTT	CASSWDRGLGNTEAFF
TRBD1	TRBV5-6	TRBJ2-1	-	TGTGCCAGCAGCTTAGGGCAGGGGGCTATGAATGAGCAGTTCTTC	CASSLGQGAMNEQFF
TRBD1	TRBV28	TRBJ2-7	-	TGTGCCAGCAGGTCCGGGACAGGGATCTCCTACGAGCAGTACTTC	CASRSGTGISYEQYF
TRBD1	TRBV19	TRBJ1-1	-	TGTGCCAGTAGTCCGCTCGACAGGGACACTGAAGCTTTCTTT	CASSPLDRDTEAFF
TRBD1	TRBV6-5	TRBJ2-7	-	TGTGCCAGCAGCAGGGACAGGGAACGTTACGAGCAGTACTTC	CASSRDRERYEQYF
-	TRBV6-5	TRBJ1-1	-	TGTGCCAGCAGCCCCCCAGGGGCAGCCGAAGCTTTCTTT	CASSPPGAAEAFF
-	TRBV7-3	TRBJ1-2	-	TGTGCCAGCAGCGTCGGGAGGGCGGCAGGCTACACCTTC	CASSVGRAAGYTF
-	TRBV29-1	TRBJ2-7	-	TGCAGCGTTTACTACGGATCCTACGAGCAGTACTTC	CSVYYGSYEQYF
-	TRBV27	TRBJ2-7	-	TGTGCCAGCAGTTTCGACAGCACCTACGAGCAGTACTTC	CASSFDSTYEQYF
-	TRBV7-9	TRBJ1-2	-	TGTGCCAGCAGCCCCCAGGGATCGGGGGGGCCCTATGGCTACACCTTC	CASSPQGSGGPYGYTF
-	TRBV5-1	TRBJ2-7	-	TGCGCCAGCAGCCCCCCCACACAGGGCGAGCAGTACTTC	CASSPPTQGEQYF
TRBD2	TRBV5-1	TRBJ2-2	-	TGCGCCAGCGGAAGCGGGGACGCGATCGGGGAGCTGTTTTTT	CASGSGDAIGELFF
-	TRBV5-4	TRBJ1-1	-	TGTGCCAGCAGCTTGGCCCGGGGAAGTGGGGCTTTCTTT	CASSLARGSGAFF
-	TRBV18	TRBJ2-5	-	TGTGCCAGCTCACCGCTGCCCCCCGTAGGACAACAAGAGACCCAGTACTTC	CASSPLPPVGQQETQYF
TRBD1	TRBV7-9	TRBJ1-1	few	TGTGCCAGCAGCCCGGGGACAGGGGGCATGAACACTGAAGCTTTCTTT	CASSPGTGGMNTEAFF
TRBD1	TRBV9	TRBJ2-7	-	TGTGCCAGCAGCGCCGGACAGGGATCCCCCTACGAGCAGTACTTC	CASSAGQGSPYEQYF
TRBD1	TRBV7-2	TRBJ1-6	-	TGTGCCAGCAGCCTGGACAGGGGGCCGAATTCACCCCTCCACTTT	CASSLDRGPNSPLHF
-	TRBV9	TRBJ1-2	-	TGTGCCAGCAGCCCCTCCGGGTATGGCTACACCTTC	CASSPSGYGYTF
TRBD1	TRBV5-5	TRBJ2-5	-	TGTGCCAGCAGGCGGTTCGGGACAGGCGAGAAGACCCAGTACTTC	CASRRFGTGEKTQYF
TRBD1	TRBV30	TRBJ2-3	-	TGTGCCTGGTCTAGACAGGGGCTACGAGATACGCAGTATTTT	CAWSRQGLRDTQYF
-	TRBV7-2	TRBJ1-1	-	TGTGCCAGCAGCCTCGACACTGAAGCTTTCTTT	CASSLDTEAFF
-	TRBV30	TRBJ1-4	-	TGTGCCTGGAGGACGGAGGGCGGCACTAATGAAAAACTGTTTTTT	CAWRTEGGTNEKLFF
-	TRBV5-1	TRBJ1-5	-	TGCGCCAGCAGCCCCGCAAGCATAAATCAGCCCCAGCATTTT	CASSPASINQPQHF
-	TRBV7-8	TRBJ1-5	-	TGTCCCGGGGGTCAGCCCCAGCATTTT	CPGGQPQHF
-	TRBV5-1	TRBJ1-4	-	TGCGCCAGCAGCTTGACCGGGACTGGTAATGAAAAACTGTTTTTT	CASSLTGTGNEKLFF
TRBD2	TRBV5-1	TRBJ2-2	-	TGCGCCAGCAGCCCCTCACTAGCGGGGGACACCGGGGAGCTGTTTTTT	CASSPSLAGDTGELFF
-	TRBV9	TRBJ2-1	once	TGTGCCAGCACCTTTGGTCGGAGCAGGGCCAATGAGCAGTTCTTC	CASTFGRSRANEQFF
TRBD1	TRBV30	TRBJ2-1	-	TGTGCCTGGAGTTCCCCCGGACAGGGTAATATGGAGCAGTTCTTC	CAWSSPGQGNMEQFF
TRBD1	TRBV19	TRBJ1-1	once	TGTGCCAGTAGTATAGAGGGGACAGGGGTCACTGAAGCTTTCTTT	CASSIEGTGVTEAFF
-	TRBV6-1	TRBJ2-7	-	TGTGCCAGCAGTTTAACGGGGGGCATGTACGAGCAGTACTTC	CASSLTGGMYEQYF
-	TRBV19	TRBJ1-6	-	TGTGCCAGTAGTATCTCTACTCAGGGCAATTCACCCCTCCACTTT	CASSISTQGNSPLHF
-	TRBV23-1	TRBJ2-7	once	TGCGCCAGCAGTCAATCGTCCCCCTCGGGGTACGAGCAGTACTTC	CASSQSSPSGYEQYF
TRBD1	TRBV7-9	TRBJ1-5	-	TGTGCCAGCAGCCCTGGACAGGGCAGGCAGCCCCAGCATTTT	CASSPGQGRQPQHF
-	TRBV9	TRBJ2-3	-	TGTGCCAGCACCGTAGAGCAGGTTTACACAGATACGCAGTATTTT	CASTVEQVYTDTQYF
-	TRBV30	TRBJ2-3	-	TGTGCCTGGAATCCTGAGGGCACAGATACGCAGTATTTT	CAWNPEGTDTQYF
TRBD1	TRBV27	TRBJ1-2	-	TGTGCCAGCAGTTTAGACAGGGCCCCGGGGGGCTACACCTTC	CASSLDRAPGGYTF
-	TRBV29-1	TRBJ1-2	-	TGCAGCGTGGGATCGGGATATGGCTACACCTTC	CSVGSGYGYTF
-	TRBV10-3	TRBJ2-3	-	TGTGCCATCAGTGAGAATCCCCAGGGTGATACGCAGTATTTT	CAISENPQGDTQYF
-	TRBV2	TRBJ1-6	-	TGTGCCAGCGGTTCAAGGGGTTGGAATTCACCCCTCCACTTT	CASGSRGWNSPLHF
-	TRBV15	TRBJ1-2	-	TGTGCCACCAGCTCCCCCCGGGGGGGAAGAAACTATGGCTACACCTTC	CATSSPRGGRNYGYTF
-	TRBV7-9	TRBJ1-5	once	TGTGCCAGCAGCGCCGACACCCGGCCCCAGCATTTT	CASSADTRPQHF
TRBD1	TRBV7-2	TRBJ2-5	few	TGTGCCAGCAGCCGATCCGGGACAGGAATTTTCCAGGAGACCCAGTACTTC	CASSRSGTGIFQETQYF
-	TRBV13	TRBJ2-7	-	TGTGCCAGCAGCTCCAGGATCGGGGGTATCCCCTACGAGCAGTACTTC	CASSSRIGGIPYEQYF
-	TRBV6-1	TRBJ1-3	few	TGTGCCAGCAGTGAAGTAGGAAACACCATATATTTT	CASSEVGNTIYF
TRBD1	TRBV28	TRBJ2-7	-	TGTGCCACCAACATTCAGGACAGGCTGTCCTACGAGCAGTACTTC	CATNIQDRLSYEQYF
TRBD1	TRBV27	TRBJ1-5	-	TGTGCCAGCAGTTTACAGGGGGATCAGCCCCAGCATTTT	CASSLQGDQPQHF
TRBD2	TRBV6-1	TRBJ2-3	-	TGTGCCAGCAGTGAAATCACTAGCGGGGGGCCTCTCCTCACAGATACGCAGTATTTT	CASSEITSGGPLLTDTQYF
-	TRBV19	TRBJ1-2	-	TGTGCCAGTAGTGTTCACGACAGCGCCTCTAACTATGGCTACACCTTC	CASSVHDSASNYGYTF
-	TRBV7-9	TRBJ1-2	-	TGTGCCAGCAGCACTGGGAGGGAGAGCGGCTATGGCTACACCTTC	CASSTGRESGYGYTF
-	TRBV29-1	TRBJ1-1	-	TGCAGCGTTGACCGGAGTGAAGCTTTCTTT	CSVDRSEAFF
-	TRBV29-1	TRBJ1-1	-	TGCAGCGTTGCTTTCCGACAGTTGAACACTGAAGCTTTCTTT	CSVAFRQLNTEAFF
TRBD2	TRBV5-1	TRBJ2-3	-	TGCGCCAGCAGCGCGGGGGGGGAGTTGGATACGCAGTATTTT	CASSAGGELDTQYF
-	TRBV27	TRBJ1-1	once	TGTGCCAGCAGTTTGGGGCAGGCCTCTGAAGCTTTCTTT	CASSLGQASEAFF